These T cell receptor beta chains were read from a single sample in a study of blood T cell repertoires in COVID-19. TCRdb's table, derived via immunoSEQ multiplex PCR, lists solely in-frame clones and lacks some. Of about 76,000 clones in the sample, around 70% were seen once. The sequencing input was peripheral blood. Receptors originate from a man aged 65-85 years with acute or convalescent COVID-19. CDR3s leave out the opening cysteine and the closing phenylalanine or tryptophan. Only some rows state a clone size, as once, few, many or a class for expanded clones.

V gene,J gene,clone size,CDR3 protein
TRBV7-6,TRBJ2-2,-,ASSLDLAGVTGELF
TRBV9,TRBJ1-4,few,ASSVADRASSGDGNEKLF
TRBV4-3,TRBJ1-1,-,ASSLQPTGVTEAF
TRBV5-8,TRBJ1-5,-,ASSSGQYSNQPQH
TRBV5-1,TRBJ2-5,-,ASSPTANQETQY
TRBV28,TRBJ2-7,-,ASTRDKSYEQY
TRBV7-9,TRBJ2-1,few,ASSLGLAGARAGNEQF
TRBV2,TRBJ1-2,-,ASSEGTVNYGYT
TRBV24-1,TRBJ1-3,-,ATSRSGNTIY
TRBV28,TRBJ2-7,-,ASSIGTATYEQY
TRBV6-2/TRBV6-3,TRBJ2-4,-,ASSYLSGGNIQY
TRBV9,TRBJ2-3,-,ASSLGLGVKDTQY
TRBV5-1,TRBJ2-5,-,ASSSPGQLETQY
TRBV15,TRBJ1-4,-,ATSPWDTPEKLF
TRBV24-1,TRBJ1-2,-,ATSDARVGYGYT
TRBV18,TRBJ2-1,-,ASAGPSYNEQF
TRBV28,TRBJ2-7,-,ASRDRGSSYEQY
TRBV7-3,TRBJ2-7,many,ASSLEAGGPGGVYEQY
TRBV7-2,TRBJ1-6,few,ASSLYEWNSPLH
TRBV4-2,TRBJ2-3,-,ASSQADYTDTQY
TRBV7-9,TRBJ1-2,-,ASSSLGGDYGYT
TRBV24-1,TRBJ1-2,-,ATSDSPATGFYGYT
TRBV15,TRBJ2-1,-,ATSSSRDNPYNEQF
TRBV5-1,TRBJ2-2,-,ASFEGNTGELF
TRBV21-1,TRBJ2-1,-,ASSKSPVWFATSYNEQF
TRBV7-9,TRBJ1-1,-,ASSLGQYTEAF
TRBV5-4,TRBJ2-1,-,ASSQGTSGSNEQF
TRBV5-4,TRBJ2-1,-,ASSLAELVYNEQF
TRBV19,TRBJ1-1,-,ASSMEDRGAF
TRBV19,TRBJ1-5,-,ASRSGGLDQPQH
TRBV7-8,TRBJ2-3,-,ASSPRDRGPLRTDTQY
TRBV19,TRBJ1-2,-,ASSRQGQNYGYT
TRBV7-8,TRBJ2-7,many,ASTLTGVEQY
TRBV7-9,TRBJ2-1,-,ASSLRGNEQF